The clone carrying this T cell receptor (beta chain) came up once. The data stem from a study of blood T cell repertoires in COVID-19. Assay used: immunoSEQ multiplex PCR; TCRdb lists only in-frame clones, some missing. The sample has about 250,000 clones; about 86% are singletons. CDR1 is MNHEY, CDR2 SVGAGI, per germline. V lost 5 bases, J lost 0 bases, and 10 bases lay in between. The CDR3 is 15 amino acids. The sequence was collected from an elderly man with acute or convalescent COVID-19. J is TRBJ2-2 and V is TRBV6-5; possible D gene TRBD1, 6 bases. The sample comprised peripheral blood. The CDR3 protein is CASSRDNANTGELFF. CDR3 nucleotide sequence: TGTGCCAGCAGTCGGGACAACGCGAACACCGGGGAGCTGTTTTTT.